The source of this T cell receptor (beta chain) is a study of cytomegalovirus exposure and HLA in healthy donors. Study-wide background: The platform used for the 95 to 150 validation repertoires matched that of the 666 first-cohort repertoires, a later analysis reported. Study-wide findings and caveats: Some TCR beta chains (approximately 180 of them) were listed as cytomegalovirus-associated. Whilst most TCR sequences proved rare, a subset of public TCRs occurred across many donors.

This clone was seen once. The antigen is unknown. The donors formed part of the roughly 120-subject validation cohort, distinct from the roughly 700-subject first cohort. Method: immunoSEQ multiplex PCR; TCRdb's copy keeps in-frame clones and lacks some. The sample holds roughly 77,000 clones, 85% to 95% seen once. Germline V gene data show CDR1 as MNHNY and CDR2 as SVGAGI (reference sequence). There are 16 residues in the CDR3. J lost 0 bases, V lost 2 bases, and 4 bases had no gene match. The sequence came from a woman between 18 and 30 years old in good health and CMV-seronegative. The chain has TRBV6-6 and TRBJ1-5; 7 bases align to TRBD1. The material sequenced was PBMCs. As DNA, the CDR3 is TGTGCCAGCAGTTACCAGGACAGGACTAGCAATCAGCCCCAGCATTTT. This sequence encodes CASSYQDRTSNQPQHF.